The clone carrying this T cell receptor beta chain was picked up a small number of times. What it recognizes is unknown. Individual cDNA molecules carried attached unique molecular identifiers. MiXCR, applied by TCRdb to the 5' RACE reads, yields one record per CDR3 protein. Of some 42,000 distinct CDR3 sequences listed, about 6% are singletons. This specimen belongs to a study of early T cells in non-severe SARS-CoV-2 infection. Across the study: The input, bulk RNA from unsorted whole blood, was sequenced, and chains were unpaired.

Study-level results: VDJdb matching skewed toward anti-spike CD8 responses, missing private and CD4 specificities.

The germline V gene has CDR1 SNHLY and CDR2 FYNNEI. V was shortened by 4 bases and J by 3 bases, with 10 bases between the two germline ends. This CDR3 comprises 13 residues. The specimen was whole blood, collected at baseline. The chain recombines TRBV2 with TRBJ2-7; D gene ambiguous. This receptor was identified in an adult who was a healthcare worker with PCR-confirmed SARS-CoV-2 infection or an uninfected control (not recorded which). CDR3 nucleotides: TGTGCCAGCAGTGGAGACACCGACTACGAGCAGTACTTC. It codes for CASSGDTDYEQYF.